Sequencing of this TCR beta chain was carried out in a study of blood T cell repertoires in COVID-19. Looking at the study overall: The United States, Italy and Spain were the sources of the acute and convalescent COVID-19 samples. Sources were T cells, B-cell-depleted T cells, or PBMCs; the material itself was cDNA or gDNA.

In the original workflow: Amplification of reference gene primers was used by the study to estimate nucleated cell counts. TCRdb's table, derived via immunoSEQ multiplex PCR, lists solely in-frame clones and lacks some. Clonal size and the V and J genes are those of that table, whereas D and trimming came from the DNA. The sample lists approximately 70,000 clones; about nine tenths were seen once. V was pared by 5 bases and J by 8 bases, with 12 bases between. Germline lookup yields CDR1 DFQATT and CDR2 SNEGSKA (reference sequence). This CDR3 contains 11 residues. The sample taken for sequencing was peripheral blood. V usage is TRBV20-1 and J usage is TRBJ1-2, with D possibly being TRBD1 (6 bases). The origin of this receptor is a woman in her 70s with acute or convalescent COVID-19. The CDR3 DNA follows: TGCAGTGCTCAGCACAGGGAAGGCTACACCTTC. Protein: CSAQHREGYTF.